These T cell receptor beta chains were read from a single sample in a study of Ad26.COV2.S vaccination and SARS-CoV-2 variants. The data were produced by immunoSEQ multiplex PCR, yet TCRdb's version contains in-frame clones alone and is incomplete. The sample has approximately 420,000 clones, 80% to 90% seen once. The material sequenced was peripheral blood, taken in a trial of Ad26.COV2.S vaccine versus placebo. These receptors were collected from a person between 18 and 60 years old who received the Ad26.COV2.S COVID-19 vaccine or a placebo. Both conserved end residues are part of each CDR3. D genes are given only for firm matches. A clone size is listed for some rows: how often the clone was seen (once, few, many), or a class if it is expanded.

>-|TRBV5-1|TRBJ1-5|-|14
TGCGCCAGCAGCTTGGGGGACGCCAATCAGCCCCAGCATTTT
CASSLGDANQPQHF
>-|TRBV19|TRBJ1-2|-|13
TGTGCCAGTATTGGGGCAGGGGAAAGTGGCTACACCTTC
CASIGAGESGYTF
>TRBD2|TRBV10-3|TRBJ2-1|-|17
TGTGCCATCAGTAACCCTCCCCGGCTAGCGGGGGAGAATGAGCAGTTCTTC
CAISNPPRLAGENEQFF
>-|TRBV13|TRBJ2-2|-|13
TGTGCCAGCAGCTGGGTCGACACCGGGGAGCTGTTTTTT
CASSWVDTGELFF
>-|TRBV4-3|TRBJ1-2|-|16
TGCGCCAGCAGCCAAGACCTCAACAGGGACGGCTATGGCTACACCTTC
CASSQDLNRDGYGYTF
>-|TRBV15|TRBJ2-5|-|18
TGTGCCACCAGCAGAACCACCCCCAGCGGCCCGCGGTCGGAGACCCAGTACTTC
CATSRTTPSGPRSETQYF
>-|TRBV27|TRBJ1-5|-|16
TGTGCCAGCAGTGGCTCGGCTACTTATAGCAATCAGCCCCAGCATTTT
CASSGSATYSNQPQHF
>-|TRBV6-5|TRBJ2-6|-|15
TGTGCCAGCAGTTATCAAAGTTCTGGGGCCAACGTCCTGACTTTC
CASSYQSSGANVLTF
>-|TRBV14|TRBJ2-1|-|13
TGTGCCAGCAGCCATTCATGGGGTTTTGAGCAGTTCTTC
CASSHSWGFEQFF
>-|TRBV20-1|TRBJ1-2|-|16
TGCAGTGCTAGTTCCCCCCTGACCCTAGCTAACTATGGCTACACCTTC
CSASSPLTLANYGYTF
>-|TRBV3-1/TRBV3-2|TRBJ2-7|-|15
TGTGCCAGCAGCCCTTTTTTTAGCAGGGGAGGGGAGCAGTACTTC
CASSPFFSRGGEQYF
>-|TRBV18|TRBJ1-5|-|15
TGTGCCAGCTCACCATCAGGGAGTGGTGTTCAGCCCCAGCATTTT
CASSPSGSGVQPQHF
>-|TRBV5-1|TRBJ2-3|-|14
TGCGCCAGCAGCTCCAGGCAGGGGCCGGATACGCAGTATTTT
CASSSRQGPDTQYF
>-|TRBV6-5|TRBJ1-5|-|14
TGTGCCAGCAGTTACGACGGGGCTGGGCAGCCCCAGCATTTT
CASSYDGAGQPQHF
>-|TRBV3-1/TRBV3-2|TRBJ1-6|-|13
TGTGCCAGCAGCCAAGATCTGGGCAGACCCCTCCACTTT
CASSQDLGRPLHF
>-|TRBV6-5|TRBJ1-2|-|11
TGTGCCAGCAGCAGGTCATATGGCTACACCTTC
CASSRSYGYTF
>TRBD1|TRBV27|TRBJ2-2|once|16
TGTGCCAGCAGTTTAAGTGGACAGGGAAAGGCCGGGGAGCTGTTTTTT
CASSLSGQGKAGELFF
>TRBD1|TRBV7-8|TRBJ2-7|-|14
TGTGCCAGCAGAGAGGGGGCTCGGTCGAGGGAGCAGTACTTC
CASREGARSREQYF
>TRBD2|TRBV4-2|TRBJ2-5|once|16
TGTGCCAGCAGCCAAGATATAGCGGGGGGGCAAGAGACCCAGTACTTC
CASSQDIAGGQETQYF
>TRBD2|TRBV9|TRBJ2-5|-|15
TGTGCCAGCAGCCCACGGACTAGCGATACAGAGACCCAGTACTTC
CASSPRTSDTETQYF
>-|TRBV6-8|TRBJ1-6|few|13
TGTGCCGAGGGGCTTGGGGGGGATTCACCCCTCCACTTT
CAEGLGGDSPLHF
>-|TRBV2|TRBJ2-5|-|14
TGTGCCAGCAGTGTTCGGGTTGGGCAAGAGACCCAGTACTTC
CASSVRVGQETQYF
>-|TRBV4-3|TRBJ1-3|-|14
TGCGCCAGCAGCCAAGACCAGGTCGGGGACACCATATATTTT
CASSQDQVGDTIYF
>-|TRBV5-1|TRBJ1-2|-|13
TGCGCCAGCAGCCCAACGCTCGAGGGGGGCTACACCTTC
CASSPTLEGGYTF
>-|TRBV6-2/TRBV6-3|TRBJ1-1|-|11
TGTGCCAGCAGTATGGGGCCGAAAGCTTTCTTT
CASSMGPKAFF
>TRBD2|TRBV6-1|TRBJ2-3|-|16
TGTGCCAGCAGTGGACTAGCGGGGGTATACACAGATACGCAGTATTTT
CASSGLAGVYTDTQYF
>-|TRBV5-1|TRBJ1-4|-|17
TGCGCCAGCAGCCAGGGGAGGGGACACCCGGGTAATGAAAAACTGTTTTTT
CASSQGRGHPGNEKLFF
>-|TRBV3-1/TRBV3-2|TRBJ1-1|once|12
TGTGCCAGCAGCCCCCAAGACAGGATAGTTTTCTTT
CASSPQDRIVFF
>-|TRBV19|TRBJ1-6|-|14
TGTGCCAGCCTTAACAGGGCACTTAATTCACCCCTCCACTTT
CASLNRALNSPLHF
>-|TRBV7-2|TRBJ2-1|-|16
TGTGCCAGCAGCTTATATTGGAGGACGGATGAGGATGAGCAGTTCTTC
CASSLYWRTDEDEQFF
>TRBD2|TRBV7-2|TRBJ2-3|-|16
TGTGCCAGCTCGAAGAGACCGGGACTAGCGGGGGATACGCAGTATTTT
CASSKRPGLAGDTQYF
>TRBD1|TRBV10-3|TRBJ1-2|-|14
TGTGCCATCAGTGAGGGGGAGGGGGCTGGTGGCTACACCTTC
CAISEGEGAGGYTF
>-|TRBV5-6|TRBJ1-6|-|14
TGTGCCAGCAGCGAGCTACAGGGATGGTCACCCCTCCACTTT
CASSELQGWSPLHF
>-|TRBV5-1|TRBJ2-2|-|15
TGCGCCAGCAGCAGGGGGGGAGAAAACACCGGGGAGCTGTTTTTT
CASSRGGENTGELFF
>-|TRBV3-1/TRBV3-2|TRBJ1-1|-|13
TGTGCCAGCAGCCAAGGAATGAACACTGAAGCTTTCTTT
CASSQGMNTEAFF
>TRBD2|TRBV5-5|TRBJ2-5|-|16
TGTGCCAGCAGCAACCCCGGACTAGCGAAACAAGAGACCCAGTACTTC
CASSNPGLAKQETQYF
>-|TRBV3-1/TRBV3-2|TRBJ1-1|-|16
TGTGCCAGCAGCCAAGGAACAGGAGGGGGTCGTACTGAAGCTTTCTTT
CASSQGTGGGRTEAFF
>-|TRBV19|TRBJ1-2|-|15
TGTGCCAGTAGTACATCAGGAGAGGCTAACTATGGCTACACCTTC
CASSTSGEANYGYTF
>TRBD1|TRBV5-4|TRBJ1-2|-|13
TGTGCCAGCAGATTGGGACAGGCGAGGGGCTACACCTTC
CASRLGQARGYTF
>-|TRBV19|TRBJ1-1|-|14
TGTGCCAGTACTACCGGAGAATTGAACACTGAAGCTTTCTTT
CASTTGELNTEAFF
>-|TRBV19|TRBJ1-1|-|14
TGTGCCAGTAGTCCAGGGGAAATGAACACTGAAGCTTTCTTT
CASSPGEMNTEAFF
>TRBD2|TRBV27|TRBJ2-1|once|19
TGTGCCAGCAGTCCCCGACTAGCGGGGGCCTTTGCTTCCTACAATGAGCAGTTCTTC
CASSPRLAGAFASYNEQFF
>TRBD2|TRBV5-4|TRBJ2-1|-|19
TGTGCCAGCAGCTCTCCGTACGGGGGACTAGCGGGGGAGTACAATGAGCAGTTCTTC
CASSSPYGGLAGEYNEQFF
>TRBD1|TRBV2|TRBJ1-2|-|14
TGTGCCAGCAGTTCGGACAGGGCTTTTGGCGGCTACACCTTC
CASSSDRAFGGYTF
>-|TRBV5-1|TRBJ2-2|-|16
TGCGCCAGCAGCCCACGGACCTCACTAGTAACCGGGGAGCTGTTTTTT
CASSPRTSLVTGELFF
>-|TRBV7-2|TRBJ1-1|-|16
TGTGCCAGCAGCTTAGTTTCCCTCTACATGAACACTGAAGCTTTCTTT
CASSLVSLYMNTEAFF
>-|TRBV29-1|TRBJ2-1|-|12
TGCAGCGTTAAGACTTCCCTTCTGTTACAGTTCTTC
CSVKTSLLLQFF
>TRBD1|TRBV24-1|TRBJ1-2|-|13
TGTGCCACCAGTGACGACAGGGGCTATGGCTACACCTTC
CATSDDRGYGYTF
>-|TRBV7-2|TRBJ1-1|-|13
TGTGCCAGCACCGAACAGTCTCACACTGAAGCTTTCTTT
CASTEQSHTEAFF
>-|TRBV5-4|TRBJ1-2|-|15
TGTGCCAGCAGCCCCACGGGGGAGACTAACTATGGCTACACCTTC
CASSPTGETNYGYTF
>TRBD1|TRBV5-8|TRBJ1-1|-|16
TGTGCCAGCAGCTGGGGAGACAGGGACCTTAACACTGAAGCTTTCTTT
CASSWGDRDLNTEAFF
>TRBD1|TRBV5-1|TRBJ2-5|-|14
TGCGCCAGCAGCCAAGGGACAGCACAAGAGACCCAGTACTTC
CASSQGTAQETQYF
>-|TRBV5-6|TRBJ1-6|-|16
TGTGCCAGCAGCTTGGAAACAGGGTCGTGGGGCTCACCCCTCCACTTT
CASSLETGSWGSPLHF